A single T cell receptor beta chain is shown here with its context. Its antigen target is currently unknown. Base-call qualities are not available, and no considerably larger clone is one nucleotide away. Hyperthyroidism patients were newly diagnosed, had a disease duration of under 2 months, and were aged 18 to 65 years. The study excluded patients with uncontrolled infections, other autoimmune diseases, pregnancy or lactation. Diagnoses were established on the basis of clinical symptoms, serum thyroxine and TRAb, thyroid ultrasound, and orbital computed tomography. For progressor patients, blood was drawn at the first diagnosis of hyperthyroidism, before any ophthalmopathy symptoms had appeared. PBMCs were isolated from about 10 ml of fresh peripheral blood by Ficoll-Paque density gradient centrifugation. Progressor patients were first diagnosed with Graves' hyperthyroidism and then developed ophthalmopathy during follow-up. Total RNA was extracted with Trizol reagent, and quality was checked on an Agilent 2100 Bioanalyzer.

The TCR beta CDR3 regions were amplified from the RNA transcripts. The TCR CDR3 was subjected to a first round of RT-PCR using the HTBI primer set and the Qiagen OneStep RT-PCR kit. A second multiplex PCR round built the libraries, followed by size selection and purification. Sequencing of the libraries was done on an Illumina HiSeq2000 using paired-end 100 bp reads. Regarding the original processing steps: Raw data were processed with SOAPnuke, discarding reads with adapters, uncalled bases, mean Phred below 15, or no exact constant-primer or identifier match. High-quality paired reads were merged with COPE v1.2.5, and unique nucleotide sequences were defined as clonotypes. MiTCR v1.1 was used to align the clonotypes against IMGT TRBV, TRBD and TRBJ reference segments. The analysis included only V-J combinations with a frequency above 0.0001, which together covered around 99% of the repertoires. A TCS score was defined as the ratio between F50 (clonal expansion) and ExV (chaos), using BLOSUM62-based TCRdist between CDR3 peptides within each V-J. Welch's t-statistics and random forest reduced fewer than 550 V-J features to under 15, which were used in a naive Bayes classifier (R e1071). TCRdb's own reprocessing of the public reads used fastp at Q25 and MiXCR and kept productive beta chains. Each CDR3 protein gets just one entry, which takes the most common genes and DNA from the rows behind it. V and J calls and clone size were set by TCRdb, not the authors. The sample data list around 350,000 distinct CDR3 sequences, and roughly a sixth of these were observed just once. 30% to 40% of the sample is taken by the ten largest.

Looking up the germline V gene (reference sequence) yields CDR1 LNHDA and CDR2 SQIVND. The CDR3 holds 15 amino acids from the cysteine to the phenylalanine. Just CDR3 DNA is preserved here, 45 bases in frame from base 1. The germline ends are 17 bases apart after V is trimmed by 6 bases and J by 3 bases. These data belong to a study of T cells in Graves' hyperthyroidism and ophthalmopathy (dated by TCRdb to about 2019). Regarding the research as a whole: Peripheral blood samples were taken at the time of initial diagnosis, prior to any treatment. TCR V-J signatures able to tell the groups apart were searched for in a discovery cohort of more than 90 patients, of whom more than 40 had Graves' ophthalmopathy and more than 55 had stable Graves' hyperthyroidism. Prospective prediction of ophthalmopathy was tested in an independent validation cohort of some 20 hyperthyroidism patients and some 17 patients who later progressed to ophthalmopathy. The 80 to 100 discovery patients were randomly divided into training and test sets at a 7:3 ratio. The study also compared thyroid tissue and blood T-cell repertoires from more than five Graves' hyperthyroidism patients. Once sampling was done, hyperthyroidism patients were given methimazole at a starting dose of 30 mg daily, whereas ophthalmopathy patients were given high-dose intravenous methylprednisolone. The paper reports TCR Vbeta CDR3 sequencing of some 140 peripheral blood samples: fewer than 50 ophthalmopathy, under 80 hyperthyroidism and around 17 progressor patients.

Paper-wide results and their limitations: Sample size was not statistically predetermined, and blinding of investigators to group allocation was not performed. Blood samples also contained most of the expanded thyroid clonotypes (frequency above 0.001), which suggests that blood repertoires may reflect thyroid immune responses. A model built on a 13 V-J signature distinguished ophthalmopathy from stable hyperthyroidism, reaching about 88% sensitivity and 81.08% specificity in cross-validation and 80%/75% in testing. During validation, the model predicted progression to ophthalmopathy a median of around six months ahead of onset, with 70.59% sensitivity and less than 85% specificity.

Rearrangement joined TRBV19 to TRBJ1-2; the D gene is perhaps TRBD1, on 5 matching bases. The material sequenced was blood. The sequence was obtained from a woman younger than 45 with Graves' hyperthyroidism that later progressed to Graves' ophthalmopathy. The CDR3 region has the sequence CASRPLSREDYGYTF. The bases are TGTGCCAGTAGGCCCTTATCCAGGGAGGACTATGGCTACACCTTC.